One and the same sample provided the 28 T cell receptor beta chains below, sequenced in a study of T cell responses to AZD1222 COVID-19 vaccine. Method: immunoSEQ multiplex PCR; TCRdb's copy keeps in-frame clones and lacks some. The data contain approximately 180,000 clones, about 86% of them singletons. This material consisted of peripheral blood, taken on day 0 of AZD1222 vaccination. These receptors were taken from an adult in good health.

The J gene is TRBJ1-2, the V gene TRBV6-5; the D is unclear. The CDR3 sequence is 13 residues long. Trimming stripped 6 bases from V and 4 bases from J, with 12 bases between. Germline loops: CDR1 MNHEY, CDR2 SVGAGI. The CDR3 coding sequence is TGTGCCAGCAGCTCCGGGCCTCGCTATGGCTACACCTTC. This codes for CASSSGPRYGYTF.

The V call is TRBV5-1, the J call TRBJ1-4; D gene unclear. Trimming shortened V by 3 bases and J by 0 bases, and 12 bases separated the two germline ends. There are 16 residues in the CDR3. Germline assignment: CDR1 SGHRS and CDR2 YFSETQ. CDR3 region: CASSYENGPTNEKLFF. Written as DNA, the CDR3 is TGCGCCAGCAGCTATGAGAACGGTCCAACTAATGAAAAACTGTTTTTT.

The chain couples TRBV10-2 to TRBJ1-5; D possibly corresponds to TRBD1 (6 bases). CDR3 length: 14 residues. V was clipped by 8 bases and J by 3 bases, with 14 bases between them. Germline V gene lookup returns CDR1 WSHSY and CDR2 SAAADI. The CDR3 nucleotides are TGCGCCAGCCGGGCGGTGGGGGCCAATCAGCCCCAGCATTTT. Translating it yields CASRAVGANQPQHF.

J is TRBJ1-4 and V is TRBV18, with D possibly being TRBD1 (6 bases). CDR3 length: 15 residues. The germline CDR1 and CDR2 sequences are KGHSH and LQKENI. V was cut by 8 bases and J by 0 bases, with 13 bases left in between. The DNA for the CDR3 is TGTGCCAGCCACGGACAGTATGCAACTAATGAAAAACTGTTTTTT. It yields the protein CASHGQYATNEKLFF.

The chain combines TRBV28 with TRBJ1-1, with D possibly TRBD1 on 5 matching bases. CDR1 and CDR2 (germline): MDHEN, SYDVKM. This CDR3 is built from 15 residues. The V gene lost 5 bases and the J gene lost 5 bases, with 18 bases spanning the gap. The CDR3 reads CASSPLKAGQTEAFF. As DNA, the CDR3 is TGTGCCAGCAGTCCTTTGAAGGCAGGGCAAACTGAAGCTTTCTTT.

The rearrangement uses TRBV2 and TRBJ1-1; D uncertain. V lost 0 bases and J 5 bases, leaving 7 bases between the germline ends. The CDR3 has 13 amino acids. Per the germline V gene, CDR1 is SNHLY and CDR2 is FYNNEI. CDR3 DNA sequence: TGTGCCAGCAGTGAAGCGAGTCTTACTGAAGCTTTCTTT. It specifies CASSEASLTEAFF.

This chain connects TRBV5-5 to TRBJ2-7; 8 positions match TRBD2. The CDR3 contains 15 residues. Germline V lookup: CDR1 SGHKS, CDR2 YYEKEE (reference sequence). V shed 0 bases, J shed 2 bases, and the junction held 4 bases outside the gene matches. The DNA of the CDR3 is TGTGCCAGCAGCTTGGAGATAGCGGGAACCTACGAGCAGTACTTC. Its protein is CASSLEIAGTYEQYF.

The CDR3 bases are TGTGCCAGCAGCCCCGCCATAGTTAATCAGCCCCAGCATTTT. Translation: CASSPAIVNQPQHF. The J gene is TRBJ1-5, the V gene TRBV3-1 (or the pseudogene TRBV3-2); no firm D call. The V gene lost 4 bases and the J gene lost 4 bases, with 11 bases spanning the gap. This CDR3 comprises 14 residues. The germline V gene has CDR1 LGHDT and CDR2 YNNKEL (reference sequence).

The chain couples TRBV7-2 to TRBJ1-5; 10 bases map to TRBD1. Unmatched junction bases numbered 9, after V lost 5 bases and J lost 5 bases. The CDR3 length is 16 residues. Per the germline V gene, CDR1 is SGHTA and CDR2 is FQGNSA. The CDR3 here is CASSRRDRGGDQPQHF. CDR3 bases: TGTGCCAGCAGCCGCCGGGACAGGGGAGGGGATCAGCCCCAGCATTTT.

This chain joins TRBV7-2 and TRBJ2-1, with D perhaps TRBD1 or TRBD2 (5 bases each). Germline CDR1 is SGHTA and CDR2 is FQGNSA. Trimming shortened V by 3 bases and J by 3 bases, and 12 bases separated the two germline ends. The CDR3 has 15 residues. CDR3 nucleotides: TGTGCCAGCAGCTTGAGGGGCGCAATCTACAATGAGCAGTTCTTC. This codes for CASSLRGAIYNEQFF.

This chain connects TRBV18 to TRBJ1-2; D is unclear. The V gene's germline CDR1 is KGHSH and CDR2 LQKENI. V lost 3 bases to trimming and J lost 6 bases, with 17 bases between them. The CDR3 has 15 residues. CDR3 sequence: CASSPSDLLGHGYTF. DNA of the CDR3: TGTGCCAGCTCACCCTCGGACCTTTTAGGACATGGCTACACCTTC. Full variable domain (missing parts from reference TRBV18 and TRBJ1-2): NAGVMQNPRHLVRRRGQEARLRCSPMKGHSHVYWYRQLPEEGLKFMVYLQKENIIDESGMPKERFSAEFPKEGPSILRIQQVVRGDSAAYFCASSPSDLLGHGYTFGSGTRLTVV.

The CDR3 region has the DNA TGTGCCTGGGGACAACGGAGCAATCAGCCCCAGCATTTT. Translation: CAWGQRSNQPQHF. The rearrangement links TRBV30 to TRBJ1-5; possible D gene TRBD1, 5 bases. In germline, CDR1 is GTSNPN, CDR2 SVGIG (reference sequence). V gave up 5 bases and J gave up 1 base, with 9 bases separating them. The CDR3 is 13 residues long.

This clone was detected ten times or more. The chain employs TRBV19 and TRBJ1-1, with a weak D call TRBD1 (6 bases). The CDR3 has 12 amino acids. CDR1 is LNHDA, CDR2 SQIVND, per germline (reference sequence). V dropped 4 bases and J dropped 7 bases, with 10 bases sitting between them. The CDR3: CASSTPDSEAFF. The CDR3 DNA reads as TGTGCCAGTAGTACACCGGACAGTGAAGCTTTCTTT.

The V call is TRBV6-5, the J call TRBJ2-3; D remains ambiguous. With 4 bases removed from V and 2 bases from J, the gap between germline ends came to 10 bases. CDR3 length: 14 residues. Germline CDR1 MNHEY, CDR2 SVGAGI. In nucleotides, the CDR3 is TGTGCCAGCAGTTTCCTACCAATCACAGATACGCAGTATTTT. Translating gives CASSFLPITDTQYF.

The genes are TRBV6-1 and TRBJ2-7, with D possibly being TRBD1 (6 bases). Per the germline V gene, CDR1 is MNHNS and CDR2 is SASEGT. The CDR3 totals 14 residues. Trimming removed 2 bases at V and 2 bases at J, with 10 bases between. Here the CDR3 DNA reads TGTGCCAGCAGTGAAATCCAGGGGCCCTACGAGCAGTACTTC. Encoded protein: CASSEIQGPYEQYF.

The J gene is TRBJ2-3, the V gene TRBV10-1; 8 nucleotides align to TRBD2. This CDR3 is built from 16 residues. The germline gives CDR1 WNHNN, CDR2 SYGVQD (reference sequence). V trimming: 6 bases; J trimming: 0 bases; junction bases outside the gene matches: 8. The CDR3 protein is CASSSGLAVSTDTQYF. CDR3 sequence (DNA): TGCGCCAGCAGCTCCGGACTAGCTGTTAGCACAGATACGCAGTATTTT.

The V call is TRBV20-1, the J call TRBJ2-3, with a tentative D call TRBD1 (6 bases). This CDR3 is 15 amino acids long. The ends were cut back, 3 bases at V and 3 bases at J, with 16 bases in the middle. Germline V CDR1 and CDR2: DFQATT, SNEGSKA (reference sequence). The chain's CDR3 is CSASPPTGATDTQYF. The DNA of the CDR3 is TGCAGTGCTAGTCCCCCGACAGGAGCTACAGATACGCAGTATTTT.

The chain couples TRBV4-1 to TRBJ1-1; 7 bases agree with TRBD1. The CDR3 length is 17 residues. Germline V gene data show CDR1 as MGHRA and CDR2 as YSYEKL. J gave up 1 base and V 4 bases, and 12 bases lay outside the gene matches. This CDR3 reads CASSPVRGRRGNTEAFF. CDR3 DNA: TGCGCCAGCAGCCCGGTCAGGGGGAGGAGGGGGAACACTGAAGCTTTCTTT.

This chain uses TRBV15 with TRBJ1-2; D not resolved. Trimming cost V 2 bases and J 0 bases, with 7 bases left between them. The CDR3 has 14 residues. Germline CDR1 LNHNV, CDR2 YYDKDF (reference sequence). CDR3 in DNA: TGTGCCACCAGCAGATATGAGGCTAACTATGGCTACACCTTC. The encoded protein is CATSRYEANYGYTF.

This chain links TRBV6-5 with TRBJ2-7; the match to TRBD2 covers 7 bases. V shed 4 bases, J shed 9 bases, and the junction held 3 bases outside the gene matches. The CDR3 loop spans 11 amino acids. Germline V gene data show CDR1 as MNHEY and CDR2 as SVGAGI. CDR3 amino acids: CASSSPGGQYF. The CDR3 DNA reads TGTGCCAGCAGTTCTCCGGGGGGGCAGTACTTC.

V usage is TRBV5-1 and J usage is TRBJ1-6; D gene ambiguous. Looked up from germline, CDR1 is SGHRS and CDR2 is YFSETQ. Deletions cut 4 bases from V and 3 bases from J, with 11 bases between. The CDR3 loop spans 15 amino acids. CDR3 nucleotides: TGCGCCAGCAGCCGCGAGGGAATCTATAATTCACCCCTCCACTTT. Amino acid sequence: CASSREGIYNSPLHF. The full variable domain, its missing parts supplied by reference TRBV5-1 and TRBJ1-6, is KAGVTQTPRYLIKTRGQQVTLSCSPISGHRSVSWYQQTPGQGLQFLFEYFSETQRNKGNFPGRFSGRQFSNSRSEMNVSTLELGDSALYLCASSREGIYNSPLHFGNGTRLTVT.

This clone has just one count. The CDR3 DNA reads as TGTGCCTGGAGATGGGGGTCCGGGGAGCTGTTTTTT. Amino acids: CAWRWGSGELFF. The chain recombines TRBV30 with TRBJ2-2, with D perhaps matching TRBD1 or TRBD2 (5 bases each). Germline values: CDR1 GTSNPN, CDR2 SVGIG (reference sequence). Trimming stripped 3 bases from V and 6 bases from J, with 8 bases between. The CDR3 runs 12 residues.

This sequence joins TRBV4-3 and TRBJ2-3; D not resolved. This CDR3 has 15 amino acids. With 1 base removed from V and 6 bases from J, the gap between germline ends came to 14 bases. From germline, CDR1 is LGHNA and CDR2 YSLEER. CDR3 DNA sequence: TGCGCCAGCAGCCAAGTGGCTCGGTGGTCGGATACGCAGTATTTT. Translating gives CASSQVARWSDTQYF.

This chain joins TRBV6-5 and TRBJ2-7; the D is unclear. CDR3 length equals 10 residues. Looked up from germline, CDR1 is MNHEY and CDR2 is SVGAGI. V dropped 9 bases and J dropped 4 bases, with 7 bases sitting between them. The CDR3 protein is CASPLYEQYF. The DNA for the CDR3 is TGTGCCAGTCCCCTTTACGAGCAGTACTTC.

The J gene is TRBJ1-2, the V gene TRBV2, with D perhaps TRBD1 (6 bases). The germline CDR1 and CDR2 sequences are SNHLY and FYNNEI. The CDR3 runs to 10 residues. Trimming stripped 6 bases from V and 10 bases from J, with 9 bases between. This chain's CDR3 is CASRGAIYTF. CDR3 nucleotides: TGTGCCAGCAGGGGGGCTATCTACACCTTC.

The CDR3 protein is CASSPGLDLGANVLTF. The CDR3 nucleotides are TGTGCCAGCTCACCAGGTTTGGACCTCGGGGCCAACGTCCTGACTTTC. The chain recombines TRBV18 with TRBJ2-6; no clear D gene. Trimming took 2 bases from V and 4 from J, leaving 12 bases between them. This CDR3 is 16 amino acids long. From germline, CDR1 is KGHSH and CDR2 LQKENI. Complete variable domain (other parts from reference TRBV18 and TRBJ2-6): NAGVMQNPRHLVRRRGQEARLRCSPMKGHSHVYWYRQLPEEGLKFMVYLQKENIIDESGMPKERFSAEFPKEGPSILRIQQVVRGDSAAYFCASSPGLDLGANVLTFGAGSRLTVL.

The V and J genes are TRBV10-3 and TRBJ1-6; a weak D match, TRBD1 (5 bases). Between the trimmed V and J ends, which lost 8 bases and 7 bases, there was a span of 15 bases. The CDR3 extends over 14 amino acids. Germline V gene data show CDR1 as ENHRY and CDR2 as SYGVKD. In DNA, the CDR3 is TGTGCCATCCGACAGACGAATTTCAATTCACCCCTCCACTTT. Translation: CAIRQTNFNSPLHF.

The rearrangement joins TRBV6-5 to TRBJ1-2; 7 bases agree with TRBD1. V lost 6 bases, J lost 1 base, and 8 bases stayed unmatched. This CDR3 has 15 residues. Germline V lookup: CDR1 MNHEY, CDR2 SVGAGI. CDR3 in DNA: TGTGCCAGCAGAGACGAGGGACAGCGTAACTATGGCTACACCTTC. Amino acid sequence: CASRDEGQRNYGYTF.